This is a list of T cell receptor beta chains from one sample in a study of CD8 T cells in ankylosing spondylitis. One entry per CDR3 protein results from TCRdb running MiXCR on the 5' RACE reads. The sample yields under 200,000 distinct CDR3 sequences, roughly 12% seen once. The sequencing input was blood, either unsorted or a sorted T cell fraction (not recorded which). These receptor sequences come from a male donor with ankylosing spondylitis or in good health (not recorded which). CDR3s include the opening cysteine and the closing phenylalanine or tryptophan. The D gene is left open where the match is weak. Not every row has a clone size; where given, it reads once, few, many or a size class.

j_call v_call d_call clone_size cdr3_aa cdr3_nt
TRBJ2-3 TRBV5-6 NA few CASYRGTSGGTDTQYF TGTGCCAGCTATAGAGGGACTTCAGGCGGCACAGATACGCAGTATTTT
TRBJ2-7 TRBV10-3 TRBD2 many CAISLSIAGSYEQYF TGTGCCATCAGCTTGAGTATAGCGGGCTCCTACGAGCAGTACTTC
TRBJ2-7 TRBV27 NA many CASSGVTYEQYF TGTGCCAGCAGTGGAGTAACGTACGAGCAGTACTTC
TRBJ2-1 TRBV7-2 NA NA CASSLVGGDEQFF TGTGCCAGCAGCTTAGTCGGCGGGGATGAGCAGTTCTTC
TRBJ1-4 TRBV12-3/TRBV12-4 TRBD1 NA CASSAGGPNEKLFF TGTGCCAGCAGCGCAGGGGGGCCTAATGAAAAACTGTTTTTT
TRBJ2-7 TRBV10-3 TRBD2 many CAIRSSGRAYEQYF TGTGCCATCAGATCTAGCGGGAGGGCCTACGAGCAGTACTTC
TRBJ2-6 TRBV7-6 TRBD1 NA CASSLASQGLSGANVPTF TGTGCCAGCAGCTTAGCGTCACAGGGGTTATCTGGGGCCAACGTCCCGACTTTC
TRBJ2-1 TRBV20-1 NA many CSARETQLDVNEQFF TGCAGTGCTCGAGAGACCCAACTAGACGTCAATGAGCAGTTCTTC
TRBJ2-7 TRBV12-3/TRBV12-4 TRBD1 few CASSQTGTGASEQYF TGTGCCAGCAGCCAAACCGGGACAGGGGCCAGCGAGCAGTACTTC
TRBJ1-2 TRBV18 NA NA CASSPLGEYGYTF TGTGCCAGCTCACCCCTAGGCGAGTATGGCTACACCTTC
TRBJ1-5 TRBV10-2 TRBD1 many CASRRDREQPQHF TGCGCCAGCCGCCGGGACAGGGAACAGCCCCAGCATTTT
TRBJ2-3 TRBV5-1 NA many CASSLAGARADTQYF TGCGCCAGCAGCTTGGCGGGGGCAAGGGCAGATACGCAGTATTTT
TRBJ2-2 TRBV5-1 NA NA CASSSSGTGTNTGELFF TGCGCCAGCAGCTCCTCCGGGACGGGCACGAACACCGGGGAGCTGTTTTTT
TRBJ2-3 TRBV12-3/TRBV12-4 NA many CASSFDGGMDTQYF TGTGCCAGCAGTTTTGATGGGGGGATGGATACGCAGTATTTT
TRBJ1-4 TRBV5-6 TRBD1 many CASTDGTGVLEKLFF TGTGCCAGCACCGACGGGACAGGGGTCCTCGAAAAACTGTTTTTT
TRBJ1-5 TRBV5-1 TRBD1 many CASSLEGQGAQPQHF TGCGCCAGCAGCTTGGAAGGACAGGGGGCCCAGCCCCAGCATTTT
TRBJ1-2 TRBV9 TRBD1 many CASSPWGTDVLTGVGGTF TGTGCCAGCAGCCCCTGGGGGACAGACGTTTTGACGGGGGTAGGGGGCACCTTC
TRBJ2-5 TRBV4-1 TRBD1 NA CASSSRQGAGETQYF TGCGCCAGCAGCTCAAGACAGGGGGCTGGTGAGACCCAGTACTTC
TRBJ2-1 TRBV29-1 NA many CSVEFLAVGNEQFF TGCAGCGTTGAATTTTTGGCAGTCGGGAATGAGCAGTTCTTC
TRBJ2-3 TRBV20-1 TRBD1 many CSALPDRDRGRGTQYF TGCAGTGCACTCCCAGACCGGGACAGGGGCCGGGGTACGCAGTATTTT
TRBJ1-2 TRBV5-1 NA few CASTFGDRTNYGYTF TGCGCCAGCACCTTTGGGGATAGGACTAACTATGGCTACACCTTC
TRBJ2-5 TRBV5-1 TRBD1 many CASSLTRQGVKTQYF TGCGCCAGCAGCTTGACCCGACAGGGTGTGAAGACCCAGTACTTC
TRBJ2-1 TRBV18 NA many CASSSGRGYNEQFF TGTGCCAGCTCATCGGGCAGAGGTTACAATGAGCAGTTCTTC
TRBJ1-5 TRBV19 NA NA CASSMQAGIGNQPQHF TGTGCCAGTAGTATGCAAGCAGGGATAGGCAATCAGCCCCAGCATTTT